The entry that follows covers one TCR beta chain sequence. This sample is part of a study of OX40 agonist ivuxolimab in advanced cancers. V trimming: 1 base; J trimming: 1 base; junction bases outside the gene matches: 7. The CDR3 consists of 17 residues. Germline V gene lookup returns CDR1 SEHNR and CDR2 FQNEAQ (reference sequence). The assay was immunoSEQ multiplex PCR, and TCRdb's table has in-frame clones only and misses some. The table includes more than 25,000 clones, around 85% detected once. This clonotype originated in an adult with an advanced solid tumor such as melanoma, head and neck, liver or kidney cancer. Source: CD4+ or CD8+ T cells sorted from blood, taken in a trial of the OX40 agonist ivuxolimab. The V gene is TRBV7-9, the J gene TRBJ2-4, with 7 bases identical to TRBD1. This chain's CDR3 is CASSLETGRVAKNIQYF. Here the CDR3 DNA reads TGTGCCAGCAGCTTAGAGACAGGGAGAGTCGCCAAAAACATTCAGTACTTC.